A single sample gave rise to the 5 T cell receptor beta chains below, sequenced in a study of control samples from healthy donors and cancer patients. Produced via immunoSEQ multiplex PCR; TCRdb's table is partial and in-frame only. Among about 160,000 clones listed, about 94% were seen once. The sample was blood. The receptors here all came from a woman between 40 and 55 years old in good health.

J is TRBJ1-2 and V is TRBV5-1, with 10 bases lining up with TRBD1. This CDR3 has 16 amino acids. Germline V gene sequence: CDR1 SGHRS, CDR2 YFSETQ. V was clipped by 4 bases and J by 2 bases; unmatched bases: 8. This chain's CDR3 is CASSDGTGAANYGYTF. The CDR3 nucleotides read TGCGCCAGCAGCGACGGGACAGGGGCCGCAAACTATGGCTACACCTTC.

V gene TRBV11-2 combines with J gene TRBJ1-1; D unclear. CDR3 size: 12 residues. Germline V gene data show CDR1 as SGHAT and CDR2 as FQNNGV. V lost 5 bases and J lost 1, with 5 bases in between. Here the CDR3 DNA reads TGTGCCAGCAGCCGTGGGAACACTGAAGCTTTCTTT. Amino acid sequence: CASSRGNTEAFF.

This sequence joins TRBV10-2 and TRBJ1-2, with 8 bases identical to TRBD1. The CDR3 extends over 14 amino acids. The V gene's germline CDR1 is WSHSY and CDR2 SAAADI. Germline trimming cut 6 bases from V and 7 bases from J; bases unmatched to any gene: 10. The DNA of the CDR3 is TGCGCCAGCAGCCCGGGGACAGGAGTCGGTGGCTACACCTTC. The encoded protein is CASSPGTGVGGYTF.

In this sample, this clone turned up once. The rearrangement links TRBV28 to TRBJ2-2; D remains ambiguous. With 8 bases removed from V and 1 base from J, the gap between germline ends came to 11 bases. The CDR3 runs to 14 residues. Germline-derived CDR1 and CDR2 are MDHEN and SYDVKM. CDR3 coding DNA: TGTGCCAGCGGATTGGCCATGAACACCGGGGAGCTGTTTTTT. This translates into CASGLAMNTGELFF.

The rearrangement joins TRBV3-1 (or the pseudogene TRBV3-2) to TRBJ2-7; D unclear. This CDR3 region has 14 residues. V gave up 2 bases and J gave up 2 bases, with 10 bases separating them. From germline, CDR1 is LGHDT and CDR2 YNNKEL (reference sequence). The CDR3 nucleotides are TGTGCCAGCAGCCAACAGGCGAGCACCTACGAGCAGTACTTC. This encodes CASSQQASTYEQYF.